These 31 T cell receptor beta chains were sequenced from one sample in a study of cytomegalovirus exposure and HLA in healthy donors. TCRdb's table, derived via immunoSEQ multiplex PCR, lists solely in-frame clones and lacks some. The sample yields around 180,000 clones, about 84% seen once. The sequencing input was PBMCs. These receptors were obtained from a woman between 18 and 29 years old in good health and CMV-seronegative.

This sequence joins TRBV18 and TRBJ1-3; TRBD1 might be the D (5 bases). Deletions cut 4 bases from V and 0 bases from J, with 7 bases between. This CDR3 is built from 14 residues. CDR1 is KGHSH, CDR2 LQKENI, per germline. In DNA, the CDR3 is TGTGCCAGCTCACAGGGGAACTCTGGAAACACCATATATTTT. Amino acids: CASSQGNSGNTIYF.

V and J are TRBV7-2 and TRBJ2-1; 9 bases align to TRBD2. CDR1 and CDR2 (germline): SGHTA, FQGNSA. The CDR3 covers 18 residues. V lost 5 bases and J lost 5; bases outside the gene matches: 16. The CDR3 here is CASSNAGLAQTVNNEQFF. DNA of the CDR3: TGTGCCAGCAGCAACGCGGGACTAGCCCAAACTGTCAACAATGAGCAGTTCTTC.

This sequence joins TRBV15 and TRBJ2-5, with TRBD2 identical over 8 bases. Trimming at V came to 3 bases and at J to 5 bases, leaving 8 bases not matched to a gene. The germline CDR1 and CDR2 sequences are LNHNV and YYDKDF (reference sequence). There are 15 residues in the CDR3. CDR3 DNA sequence: TGTGCCACCAGCAGCGGGGGGGCTATTCGTGAGACCCAGTACTTC. Encoded protein: CATSSGGAIRETQYF.

V is TRBV27 and J is TRBJ2-7; a possible D gene is TRBD1 (6 bases). V was cut by 2 bases and J by 7 bases, with 12 bases left in between. The length of the CDR3 is 13 residues. Per germline, CDR1 MNHEY and CDR2 SMNVEV (reference sequence). CDR3 in DNA: TGTGCCAGCAGTTTAGACAGGAGATGGGAGCAGTACTTC. Residues: CASSLDRRWEQYF.

The rearrangement uses TRBV7-8 and TRBJ2-6; a weak D match, TRBD2 (5 bases). The CDR3 is 17 amino acids. V shed 4 bases and J shed 0 bases, with 13 bases lying between them. Germline V gene lookup returns CDR1 SGHVS and CDR2 FQNEAQ. Here the CDR3 reads CASSSMAGFSGANVLTF. The CDR3 DNA reads TGTGCCAGCAGCTCAATGGCGGGTTTCTCTGGGGCCAACGTCCTGACTTTC. Full variable domain (remainder filled in from reference TRBV7-8 and TRBJ2-6): GAGVSQSPRYKVAKRGQDVALRCDPISGHVSLFWYQQALGQGPEFLTYFQNEAQLDKSGLPSDRFFAERPEGSVSTLKIQRTQQEDSAVYLCASSSMAGFSGANVLTFGAGSRLTVL.

The chain couples TRBV5-4 to TRBJ2-2; 10 nucleotides line up with TRBD2. Germline-derived CDR1 and CDR2 are SGHNT and YYREEE (reference sequence). The CDR3 contains 17 residues. V was pared by 0 bases and J by 7 bases, with 9 bases of the junction left unmatched. The CDR3 loop reads CASSLGAGGPSGGELFF. The CDR3 DNA is TGTGCCAGCAGCTTGGGAGCGGGAGGGCCCTCAGGCGGGGAGCTGTTTTTT.

Turning to this clone: Its ends do not fully match the called genes, so a read error is possible. The rearrangement uses TRBV2 and TRBJ2-7; maybe TRBD2 (6 bases). The germline gives CDR1 SNHLY, CDR2 FYNNEI. This CDR3 is built from 10 residues. The DNA for the CDR3 is TGTGCCAGCAGGGAGGGACCCCGCCACTTC. Protein: CASREGPRHF.

The rearrangement joins TRBV2 to TRBJ1-1, with D maybe TRBD1 (5 bases). V lost 11 bases, J lost 1 base, and 14 bases lay in between. The CDR3 length is 13 residues. CDR1 is SNHLY, CDR2 FYNNEI, per germline. In nucleotides, the CDR3 is TGTGCCGGGTCCCAGGGTGAGAACACTGAAGCTTTCTTT. Its translation is CAGSQGENTEAFF. Full variable domain (missing parts from reference TRBV2 and TRBJ1-1): EPEVTQTPSHQVTQMGQEVILRCVPISNHLYFYWYRQILGQKVEFLVSFYNNEISEKSEIFDDQFSVERPDGSNFTLKIRSTKLEDSAMYFCAGSQGENTEAFFGQGTRLTVV.

This clone was seen only once. V usage is TRBV18 and J usage is TRBJ1-5; weak D call: TRBD1 (6 bases). V lost 6 bases, J lost 2 bases, and 23 bases lay in between. Looked up from germline, CDR1 is KGHSH and CDR2 is LQKENI. This CDR3 has 18 residues. In DNA, the CDR3 is TGTGCCAGCTCCCTGGGCGGACGGAACGAGGGGGGCAATCAGCCCCAGCATTTT. Protein sequence: CASSLGGRNEGGNQPQHF.

V usage is TRBV23-1 and J usage is TRBJ1-5; D perhaps matches TRBD1 (6 bases). TRBV23-1 belongs to the ORF category, with a function that is uncertain. The CDR3 sequence is 16 residues long. V was shortened by 1 base and J by 0 bases, with 10 bases between the two germline ends. CDR3 in amino acids: CASSQLYRDSNQPQHF. In DNA form, the CDR3 reads TGCGCCAGCAGTCAATTATACAGGGATAGCAATCAGCCCCAGCATTTT.

The V and J genes are TRBV10-2 and TRBJ2-3; TRBD2 matches at 10 bases. Trimming cost V 4 bases and J 3 bases; bases outside gene matches: 13. The CDR3 extends over 18 amino acids. CDR1 WSHSY and CDR2 SAAADI come from the germline V gene. CDR3 sequence: CASSGHRSSGRSTDTQYF. DNA of the CDR3: TGCGCCAGCAGTGGCCATAGGTCTAGCGGGAGATCGACAGATACGCAGTATTTT.

V usage is TRBV18 and J usage is TRBJ2-3; D possibly corresponds to TRBD2 (5 bases). The germline V gene encodes CDR1 KGHSH and CDR2 LQKENI. CDR3 size: 16 residues. The ends were cut back, 2 bases at V and 0 bases at J, with 12 bases in the middle. CDR3 in amino acids: CASSPSQRTSTDTQYF. The CDR3 bases are TGTGCCAGCTCACCATCTCAACGGACTAGCACAGATACGCAGTATTTT.

The genes are TRBV7-3 and TRBJ2-5, with 9 bases aligning to TRBD2. CDR3 size: 16 residues. The germline V gene encodes CDR1 SGHTA and CDR2 FQGTGA. With V trimmed by 2 bases and J by 5 bases, 9 bases remained unmatched. The CDR3 reads CASSLGVAGDSETQYF. The CDR3 DNA is TGTGCCAGCAGCTTAGGGGTAGCGGGGGATTCTGAGACCCAGTACTTC.

The chain is built from TRBV19 and TRBJ1-2; D unresolved. Trimming shortened V by 6 bases and J by 6 bases, and 20 bases separated the two germline ends. CDR3 length equals 15 residues. Per germline, CDR1 LNHDA and CDR2 SQIVND (reference sequence). CDR3 residues: CASSLYGASWNGYTF. The DNA for the CDR3 is TGTGCCAGTAGCCTCTACGGAGCCTCCTGGAATGGCTACACCTTC.

V gene TRBV5-1 combines with J gene TRBJ2-1, with a weak D call TRBD2 (6 bases). The CDR3 extends over 15 amino acids. Germline-derived CDR1 and CDR2 are SGHRS and YFSETQ. V was cut by 0 bases and J by 8 bases, with 15 bases left in between. For the CDR3, the DNA is TGCGCCAGCAGCTTGGTCGGAGGGCCCTCGGATGAGCAGTTCTTC. Translation: CASSLVGGPSDEQFF.

The CDR3 sequence: CASSRLAGPGELFF. CDR3 nucleotides: TGTGCCAGCAGTCGCCTCGCGGGGCCCGGGGAGCTGTTTTTT. The rearrangement links TRBV7-2 to TRBJ2-2; perhaps TRBD2 as D (6 bases). The CDR3 length is 14 residues. Germline V gene lookup returns CDR1 SGHTA and CDR2 FQGNSA. V lost 6 bases to trimming and J lost 6 bases, with 14 bases between them. The variable domain in full, with the rest retrieved from reference TRBV7-2 and TRBJ2-2, is GAGVSQSPSNKVTEKGKDVELRCDPISGHTALYWYRQSLGQGLEFLIYFQGNSAPDKSGLPSDRFSAERTGGSVSTLTIQRTQQEDSAVYLCASSRLAGPGELFFGEGSRLTVL.

The CDR3 loop is CASSLRTTNEKLFF. The CDR3 coding sequence is TGCGCCAGCAGCTTGAGAACTACTAATGAAAAACTGTTTTTT. The chain employs TRBV5-1 and TRBJ1-4; unclear D gene. CDR1 is SGHRS, CDR2 YFSETQ, per germline. V was clipped by 1 base and J by 2 bases, with 6 bases between them. There are 14 residues in the CDR3.

This clone was counted once. This chain connects TRBV6-1 to TRBJ2-5; 9 nucleotides line up with TRBD1. Germline V gene data show CDR1 as MNHNS and CDR2 as SASEGT. J gave up 2 bases and V 2 bases, and 9 bases lay outside the gene matches. The CDR3 sequence is 17 residues long. CDR3 in amino acids: CASSEIGTGRAQETQYF. The DNA for the CDR3 is TGTGCCAGCAGTGAAATTGGGACAGGGAGAGCACAAGAGACCCAGTACTTC.

Here the CDR3 DNA reads TGTGCCAGCTCACCACCGTTGGTAGACACTGAAGCTTTCTTT. This codes for CASSPPLVDTEAFF. The J gene is TRBJ1-1, the V gene TRBV18; D is unclear. From germline, CDR1 is KGHSH and CDR2 LQKENI. Deletions cut 0 bases from V and 3 bases from J, with 8 bases between. The CDR3 is made up of 14 amino acids.

The rearrangement uses TRBV29-1 and TRBJ1-1; possible D gene TRBD1, 6 bases. Germline-derived CDR1 and CDR2 are SQVTM and ANQGSEA. Trimming left V 4 bases short and J 0 bases short, with 15 bases between. This CDR3 is 15 amino acids long. The CDR3 coding sequence is TGCAGCGTTGCCCTTATGACAGGTCTGAACACTGAAGCTTTCTTT. Encoded protein: CSVALMTGLNTEAFF.

This chain joins TRBV29-1 and TRBJ2-1, with D possibly matching TRBD2 (6 bases). Germline V gives CDR1 SQVTM, CDR2 ANQGSEA. V was trimmed by 4 bases and J by 7 bases, leaving 14 bases between them. The CDR3 is 13 residues long. The CDR3 DNA is TGCAGCGTTGTCGGGGGAGAGCGGAATGAGCAGTTCTTC. This translates into CSVVGGERNEQFF.

The chain carries TRBV6-5 and TRBJ2-7; the D is unclear. Judging by the DNA end, TRBJ2-1 fits better; the J call may be wrong. The germline gives CDR1 MNHEY, CDR2 SVGAGI. This CDR3 is built from 13 residues. For the CDR3, the DNA is TGTGCCAGCAGTTACATGACGGCGGATGAGCAGTTCTTC. Translated: CASSYMTADEQFF.

CDR3 nucleotide sequence: TGTGCCAGCAGTGAATTCCGGTGGTTAGAGCAGTTCTTC. Residues: CASSEFRWLEQFF. V is TRBV6-1 and J is TRBJ2-1, with D unresolved. Germline V lookup: CDR1 MNHNS, CDR2 SASEGT. The CDR3 spans 13 residues. With 2 bases removed from V and 10 bases from J, the gap between germline ends came to 12 bases.

The V gene is TRBV5-1, the J gene TRBJ2-3; D remains ambiguous. V lost 1 base, J lost 0 bases, and 12 bases lay in between. This CDR3 has 16 residues. The germline V gene has CDR1 SGHRS and CDR2 YFSETQ. The CDR3 coding sequence is TGCGCCAGCAGCTTGTTAAGTGGCCGTAGCACAGATACGCAGTATTTT. It is translated as CASSLLSGRSTDTQYF.

The chain carries TRBV10-3 and TRBJ2-7; TRBD2 is a possible D gene (6 bases). The germline CDR1 and CDR2 sequences are ENHRY and SYGVKD. Trimming pared 3 bases from V and 3 bases from J, leaving 12 bases between. The length of the CDR3 is 14 residues. CDR3 sequence: CAISDGGRFYEQYF. The CDR3 region has the DNA TGTGCCATCAGTGATGGGGGGAGATTCTACGAGCAGTACTTC.

The chain combines TRBV6-4 with TRBJ2-1, with 7 bases matching TRBD1. The CDR3 contains 14 residues. The trim removed 3 bases at V and 5 bases at J, leaving 4 bases unmatched. Germline V CDR1 and CDR2: MRHNA, SNTAGT. The CDR3 DNA reads as TGTGCCAGCAGTGAACAGGACAGGCACAATGAGCAGTTCTTC. Amino acids: CASSEQDRHNEQFF.

This chain joins TRBV7-8 and TRBJ1-2; D may be TRBD1 (5 bases). Germline CDR1 is SGHVS and CDR2 is FQNEAQ. The CDR3 has 12 residues. V was clipped by 5 bases and J by 8 bases, with 12 bases between them. CDR3 bases: TGTGCCAGCAGCCTCAGGACAAGCGGCTACACCTTC. Its protein is CASSLRTSGYTF.

The V call is TRBV4-1, the J call TRBJ1-3; D is ambiguous. CDR1 and CDR2 from the germline V gene are MGHRA and YSYEKL. The CDR3 extends over 15 amino acids. V was pared by 0 bases and J by 4 bases, with 10 bases between. CDR3 DNA: TGCGCCAGCAGCCAAGAGGCCGGGAGGGGAAACACCATATATTTT. Its protein product is CASSQEAGRGNTIYF.

This chain links TRBV4-1 with TRBJ2-7, with D unresolved. This CDR3 has 14 residues. Germline V gene lookup returns CDR1 MGHRA and CDR2 YSYEKL. With 1 base removed from V and 5 bases from J, the gap between germline ends came to 12 bases. The CDR3 coding sequence is TGCGCCAGCAGCCAAGGTCCAGTTCGCCACGAGCAGTACTTC. Translated: CASSQGPVRHEQYF.

The rearrangement links TRBV5-6 to TRBJ2-1; 8 nucleotides align to TRBD1. Germline V lookup: CDR1 SGHDT, CDR2 YYEEEE. The CDR3 loop spans 15 amino acids. With V trimmed by 1 base and J by 10 bases, 10 bases remained unmatched. The CDR3 is CASSLLPGQGSEQFF. The CDR3, as DNA: TGTGCCAGCAGCTTGTTGCCTGGACAGGGAAGCGAGCAGTTCTTC.

This chain connects TRBV19 to TRBJ1-1, with D maybe TRBD1 (5 bases). Germline CDR1 and CDR2: LNHDA and SQIVND (reference sequence). V was shortened by 6 bases and J by 5 bases, with 13 bases between the two germline ends. The CDR3 is 13 amino acids. In DNA, the CDR3 is TGTGCCAGTAGACCCAGGGTATGGACTGAAGCTTTCTTT. It is translated as CASRPRVWTEAFF.